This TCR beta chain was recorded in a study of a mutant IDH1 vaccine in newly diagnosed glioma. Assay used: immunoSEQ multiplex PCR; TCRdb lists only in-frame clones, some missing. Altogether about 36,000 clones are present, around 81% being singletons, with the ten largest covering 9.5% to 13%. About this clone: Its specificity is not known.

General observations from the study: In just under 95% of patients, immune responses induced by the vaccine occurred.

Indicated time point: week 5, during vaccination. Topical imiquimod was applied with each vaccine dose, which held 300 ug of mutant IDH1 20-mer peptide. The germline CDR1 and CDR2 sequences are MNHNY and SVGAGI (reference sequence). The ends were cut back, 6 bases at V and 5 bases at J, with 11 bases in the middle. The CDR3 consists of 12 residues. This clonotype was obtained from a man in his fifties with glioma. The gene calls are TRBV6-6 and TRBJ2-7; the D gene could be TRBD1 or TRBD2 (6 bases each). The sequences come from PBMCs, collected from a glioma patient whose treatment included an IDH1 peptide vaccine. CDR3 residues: CASRTGADEQYF. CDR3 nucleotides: TGTGCCAGCAGAACGGGGGCGGACGAGCAGTACTTC.